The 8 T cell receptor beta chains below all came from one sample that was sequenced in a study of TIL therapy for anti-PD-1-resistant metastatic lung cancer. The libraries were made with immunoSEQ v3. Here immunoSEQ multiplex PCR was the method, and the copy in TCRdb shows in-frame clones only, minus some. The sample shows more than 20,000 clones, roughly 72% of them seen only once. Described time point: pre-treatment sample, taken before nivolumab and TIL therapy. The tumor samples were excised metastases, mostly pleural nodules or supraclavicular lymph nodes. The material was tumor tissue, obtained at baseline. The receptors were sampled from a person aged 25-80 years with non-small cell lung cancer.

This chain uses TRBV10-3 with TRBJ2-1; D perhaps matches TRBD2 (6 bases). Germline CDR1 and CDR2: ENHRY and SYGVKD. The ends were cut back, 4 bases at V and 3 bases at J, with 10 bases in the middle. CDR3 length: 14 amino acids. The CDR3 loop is CAISVWGDYNEQFF. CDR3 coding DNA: TGTGCCATCAGTGTGTGGGGGGACTACAATGAGCAGTTCTTC.

The CDR3 DNA reads as TGTGCCAGCAGCCCTTGGGGGGCGCCTAATGAAAAACTGTTTTTT. It is translated as CASSPWGAPNEKLFF. V is TRBV7-9 and J is TRBJ1-4, with TRBD1 as a possible D gene (6 bases). This CDR3 comprises 15 residues. In germline, CDR1 is SEHNR, CDR2 FQNEAQ (reference sequence). V was shortened by 5 bases and J by 3 bases, with 13 bases between the two germline ends. Combining the CDR3 with reference TRBV7-9 and TRBJ1-4 gives the whole variable domain DTGVSQNPRHKITKRGQNVTFRCDPISEHNRLYWYRQTLGQGPEFLTYFQNEAQLEKSRLLSDRFSAERPKGSFSTLEIQRTEQGDSAMYLCASSPWGAPNEKLFFGSGTQLSVL.

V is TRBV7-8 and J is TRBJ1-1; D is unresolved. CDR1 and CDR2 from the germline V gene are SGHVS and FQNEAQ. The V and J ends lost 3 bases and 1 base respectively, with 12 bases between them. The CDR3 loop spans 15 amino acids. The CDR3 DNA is TGTGCCAGCAGCTTCTGGGAGAAACCGAACACTGAAGCTTTCTTT. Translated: CASSFWEKPNTEAFF.

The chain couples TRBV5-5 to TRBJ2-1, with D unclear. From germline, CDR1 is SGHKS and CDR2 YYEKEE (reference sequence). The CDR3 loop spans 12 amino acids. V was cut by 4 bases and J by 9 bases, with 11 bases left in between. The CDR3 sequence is CASSAHGVEQFF. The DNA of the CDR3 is TGTGCCAGCAGCGCTCACGGCGTTGAGCAGTTCTTC.

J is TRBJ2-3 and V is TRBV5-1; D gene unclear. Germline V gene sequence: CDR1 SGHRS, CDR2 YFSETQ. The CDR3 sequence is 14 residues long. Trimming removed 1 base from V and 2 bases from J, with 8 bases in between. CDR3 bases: TGCGCCAGCAGCTTGATAGCTAACACAGATACGCAGTATTTT. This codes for CASSLIANTDTQYF.

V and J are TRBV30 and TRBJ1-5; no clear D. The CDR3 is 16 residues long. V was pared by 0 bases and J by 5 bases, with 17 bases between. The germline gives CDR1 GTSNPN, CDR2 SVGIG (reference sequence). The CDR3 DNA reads TGTGCCTGGAGTGTAGGAGGACTCATACGGGATCAGCCCCAGCATTTT. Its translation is CAWSVGGLIRDQPQHF. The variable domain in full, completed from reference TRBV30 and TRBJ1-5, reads SQTIHQWPATLVQPVGSPLSLECTVEGTSNPNLYWYRQAAGRGLQLLFYSVGIGQISSEVPQNLSASRPQDRQFILSSKKLLLSDSGFYLCAWSVGGLIRDQPQHFGDGTRLSIL.

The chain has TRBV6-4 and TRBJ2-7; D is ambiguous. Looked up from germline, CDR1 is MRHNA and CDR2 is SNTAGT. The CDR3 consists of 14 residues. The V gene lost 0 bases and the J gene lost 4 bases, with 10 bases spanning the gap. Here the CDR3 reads CASSDSPVIYEQYF. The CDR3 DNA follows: TGTGCCAGCAGTGACTCCCCCGTGATATACGAGCAGTACTTC.

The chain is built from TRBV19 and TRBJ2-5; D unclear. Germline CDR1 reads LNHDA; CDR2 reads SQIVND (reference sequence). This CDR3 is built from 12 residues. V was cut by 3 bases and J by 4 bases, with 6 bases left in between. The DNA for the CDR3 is TGTGCCAGTAGTATTTTCGGAGAGACCCAGTACTTC. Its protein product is CASSIFGETQYF.